These 16 T cell receptor beta chains were all obtained from the same sample, sequenced in a study of blood T cell repertoires in COVID-19. The assay was immunoSEQ multiplex PCR, and TCRdb's table has in-frame clones only and misses some. The sample includes about 250,000 clones, more than 75% of them seen just once. The sequenced sample was PBMCs or T cells enriched from blood (not recorded which). Every receptor here comes from a woman aged 45-59 years who had recovered from COVID-19.

This clone was detected once. The chain carries TRBV7-2 and TRBJ1-4, with D perhaps matching TRBD1 (5 bases). The CDR3 extends over 15 amino acids. The V end lost 3 bases, the J end lost 7 bases, and 15 bases lay between the germline ends. Germline V gives CDR1 SGHTA, CDR2 FQGNSA. CDR3 bases: TGTGCCAGCAGCTTTGGGTTGTCAGGGCCTGAAAAACTGTTTTTT. It specifies CASSFGLSGPEKLFF. Supplemented by reference TRBV7-2 and TRBJ1-4, the full variable domain reads GAGVSQSPSNKVTEKGKDVELRCDPISGHTALYWYRQSLGQGLEFLIYFQGNSAPDKSGLPSDRFSAERTGGSVSTLTIQRTQQEDSAVYLCASSFGLSGPEKLFFGSGTQLSVL.

This sequence joins TRBV24-1 and TRBJ2-1, with 8 bases identical to TRBD2. CDR3 length: 16 residues. V was pared by 4 bases and J by 6 bases, with 10 bases of the junction left unmatched. The germline V gene encodes CDR1 KGHDR and CDR2 SFDVKD. CDR3 DNA sequence: TGTGCCACCAGTGACCCGGGGCGGGAGGACCGCAATGAGCAGTTCTTC. It translates to CATSDPGREDRNEQFF.

The chain is built from TRBV6-1 and TRBJ1-3; D is unresolved. This CDR3 comprises 15 residues. Trimming pared 2 bases from V and 2 bases from J, leaving 10 bases between. CDR1 MNHNS and CDR2 SASEGT come from the germline V gene. In DNA, the CDR3 is TGTGCCAGCAGTGAAAACTTCGGAGCTGGAAACACCATATATTTT. Translating gives CASSENFGAGNTIYF.

The genes are TRBV5-1 and TRBJ1-1; 7 bases line up with TRBD1. Trimming cost V 3 bases and J 0 bases; bases outside gene matches: 8. Germline V gene lookup returns CDR1 SGHRS and CDR2 YFSETQ. The CDR3 loop spans 16 amino acids. The CDR3 region has the DNA TGCGCCAGCAGCTGGGACAGCCCTAGTATGAACACTGAAGCTTTCTTT. Amino acid sequence: CASSWDSPSMNTEAFF.

This chain uses TRBV19 with TRBJ1-5; 11 nucleotides line up with TRBD1. The CDR3 runs 15 residues. Looked up from germline, CDR1 is LNHDA and CDR2 is SQIVND (reference sequence). V lost 3 bases and J lost 11; bases outside the gene matches: 9. The DNA of the CDR3 is TGTGCCAGTAGTATGCCAACCGGGACAGGGGGGGCCCAGCATTTT. Translation: CASSMPTGTGGAQHF.

J is TRBJ2-1 and V is TRBV11-1, with D tentatively TRBD2 (7 bases). The CDR3 length is 15 residues. In germline, CDR1 is SGHAT, CDR2 FQDESV (reference sequence). Trimming left V 3 bases short and J 5 bases short, with 14 bases between. CDR3 DNA: TGTGCCAGCAGCTTCTTCGCGGGGGCAAACAATGAGCAGTTCTTC. It codes for CASSFFAGANNEQFF.

A single count supports this clone. The chain is built from TRBV19 and TRBJ1-5, with TRBD1 identical over 9 bases. This CDR3 has 15 residues. CDR1 is LNHDA, CDR2 SQIVND, per germline (reference sequence). Unmatched junction bases numbered 8, after V lost 10 bases and J lost 1 base. For the CDR3, the DNA is TGTGCCACGACCCAGGGACAGGGAAGCAATCAGCCCCAGCATTTT. Protein product: CATTQGQGSNQPQHF.

In its sample, this clone was seen a few times. CDR3 bases: TGTGCCAGCAGTGAAAATAAGGTGGCGGGAGCTTTCTTT. Residues: CASSENKVAGAFF. This chain connects TRBV6-1 to TRBJ1-1; D unresolved. Germline CDR1 reads MNHNS; CDR2 reads SASEGT. V was pared by 2 bases and J by 10 bases, with 14 bases between. The CDR3 covers 13 residues.

This clone was seen once. The chain has TRBV5-6 and TRBJ1-1, with a possible D match to TRBD1 (5 bases). Trimming left V 2 bases short and J 1 base short, with 9 bases between. This CDR3 has 14 amino acids. Germline loops: CDR1 SGHDT, CDR2 YYEEEE. The CDR3 reads CASSLKDRNTEAFF. CDR3 nucleotides: TGTGCCAGCAGCTTAAAAGACAGGAACACTGAAGCTTTCTTT.

This clone was found a few times. This chain connects TRBV5-4 to TRBJ1-2; D perhaps matches TRBD1 (5 bases). Trimming took off 3 bases at V and 0 bases at J, with 6 bases between the two ends. CDR3 length: 13 residues. The germline CDR1 and CDR2 sequences are SGHNT and YYREEE (reference sequence). The CDR3 nucleotides read TGTGCCAGCAGCTCAGGGACTAACTATGGCTACACCTTC. Protein product: CASSSGTNYGYTF. Using reference TRBV5-4 and TRBJ1-2 for the parts outside the CDR3, the full variable domain is ETGVTQSPTHLIKTRGQQVTLRCSSQSGHNTVSWYQQALGQGPQFIFQYYREEENGRGNFPPRFSGLQFPNYSSELNVNALELDDSALYLCASSSGTNYGYTFGSGTRLTVV.

J is TRBJ2-1 and V is TRBV9, with TRBD1 identical over 7 bases. Germline lookup yields CDR1 SGDLS and CDR2 YYNGEE. J lost 0 bases, V lost 1 base, and 7 bases had no gene match. The CDR3 contains 17 residues. The CDR3 loop is CASSVTPTGNSYNEQFF. CDR3 nucleotide sequence: TGTGCCAGCAGCGTAACGCCGACAGGGAACTCCTACAATGAGCAGTTCTTC.

The count of this clone is one. As DNA, the CDR3 is TGCGCCAGCAGCTTGGGGGGGACTAGCGGGCCTAATACGCAGTATTTT. This gives the protein CASSLGGTSGPNTQYF. The chain combines TRBV5-1 with TRBJ2-3; 12 positions match TRBD2. The trim removed 0 bases at V and 7 bases at J, leaving 6 bases unmatched. From germline, CDR1 is SGHRS and CDR2 YFSETQ. The CDR3 covers 16 residues. The full variable domain, with the rest looked up from reference TRBV5-1 and TRBJ2-3, is KAGVTQTPRYLIKTRGQQVTLSCSPISGHRSVSWYQQTPGQGLQFLFEYFSETQRNKGNFPGRFSGRQFSNSRSEMNVSTLELGDSALYLCASSLGGTSGPNTQYFGPGTRLTVL.

V and J are TRBV30 and TRBJ1-2; possible D gene TRBD1, 5 bases. The germline V gene encodes CDR1 GTSNPN and CDR2 SVGIG (reference sequence). The CDR3 length is 13 residues. Deletions cut 3 bases from V and 4 bases from J, with 12 bases between. The CDR3 DNA sequence: TGTGCCTGGAGGGAGCCCGGGGGCTATGGCTACACCTTC. Its protein is CAWREPGGYGYTF.

The gene calls are TRBV24-1 and TRBJ1-1; the match to TRBD1 covers 8 bases. The CDR3 loop spans 12 amino acids. The germline CDR1 and CDR2 sequences are KGHDR and SFDVKD. The J segment lost 4 bases and the V segment lost 11 bases, leaving 5 bases of the junction unmatched. In nucleotides, the CDR3 is TGTGCCATCAGGGGGCAGGGCACTGAAGCTTTCTTT. Translation: CAIRGQGTEAFF.

V is TRBV5-4 and J is TRBJ2-5; 11 bases match TRBD2. Germline V gene data show CDR1 as SGHNT and CDR2 as YYREEE (reference sequence). The CDR3 loop spans 16 amino acids. With V trimmed by 0 bases and J by 2 bases, 3 bases remained unmatched. CDR3 sequence reads: CASSLATSGGQETQYF. The CDR3 region has the DNA TGTGCCAGCAGCTTGGCAACTAGCGGGGGACAAGAGACCCAGTACTTC.

The chain recombines TRBV28 with TRBJ1-1; D uncertain. V lost 3 bases to trimming and J lost 3 bases, with 17 bases between them. The CDR3 spans 16 residues. Germline V lookup: CDR1 MDHEN, CDR2 SYDVKM. The CDR3 nucleotides are TGTGCCAGCAGTTTCGCTTTTTCCCTCCCGGACACTGAAGCTTTCTTT. Translation: CASSFAFSLPDTEAFF. The whole variable domain, remainder taken from reference TRBV28 and TRBJ1-1, is DVKVTQSSRYLVKRTGEKVFLECVQDMDHENMFWYRQDPGLGLRLIYFSYDVKMKEKGDIPEGYSVSREKKERFSLILESASTNQTSMYLCASSFAFSLPDTEAFFGQGTRLTVV.